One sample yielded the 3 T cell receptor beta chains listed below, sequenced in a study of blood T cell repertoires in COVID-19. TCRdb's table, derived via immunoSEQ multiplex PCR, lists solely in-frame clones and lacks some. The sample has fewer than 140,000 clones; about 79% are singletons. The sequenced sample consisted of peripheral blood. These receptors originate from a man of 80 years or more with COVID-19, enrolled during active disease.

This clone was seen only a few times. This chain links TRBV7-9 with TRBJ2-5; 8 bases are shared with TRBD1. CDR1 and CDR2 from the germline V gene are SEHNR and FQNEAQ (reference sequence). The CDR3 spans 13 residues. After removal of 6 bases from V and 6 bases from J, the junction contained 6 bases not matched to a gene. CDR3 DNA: TGTGCCAGCAGTCCGACAGGGGCCCAGACCCAGTACTTC. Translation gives CASSPTGAQTQYF.

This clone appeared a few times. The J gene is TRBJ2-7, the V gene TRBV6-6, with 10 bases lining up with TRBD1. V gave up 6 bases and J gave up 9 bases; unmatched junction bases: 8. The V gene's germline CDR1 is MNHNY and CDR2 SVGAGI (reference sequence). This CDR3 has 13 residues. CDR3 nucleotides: TGTGCCAGCAGCCCGGGACAGGGGCAAGTGCAGTACTTC. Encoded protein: CASSPGQGQVQYF.

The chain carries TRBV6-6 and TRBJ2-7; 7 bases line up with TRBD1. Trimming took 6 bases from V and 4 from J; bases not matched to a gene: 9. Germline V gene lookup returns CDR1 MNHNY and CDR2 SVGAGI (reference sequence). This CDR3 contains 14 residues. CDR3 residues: CASRLPGQTYEQYF. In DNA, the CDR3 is TGTGCCAGCAGGCTACCGGGACAGACATACGAGCAGTACTTC.